The 10 T cell receptor beta chains in this list originate from one sample, sequenced in a study of Ad26.COV2.S vaccination and SARS-CoV-2 variants (dated by TCRdb to the early 2020s). The treatment or condition label on this specimen signifies: roughly 19 received Ad26.COV2.S at low or high dose, single or two shots; about 5 received placebo; per-sample allocation not given. For vaccine and placebo recipients, repertoires were sequenced using samples collected on day 63 after the first injection. Library prep was done by the immunoSEQ multiplex PCR assay. Not all clones reach the TCRdb copy of this immuneACCESS table, which keeps in-frame sequences only. Checked studies attribute under half of the gap to unresolved V genes and leave the rest unexplained. The sample has approximately 480,000 clones on record, 70% to 90% of them singletons. The ten largest clones represent 9.5% to 15% of the sample.

The starting material was peripheral blood, obtained in a trial of Ad26.COV2.S vaccine versus placebo. The receptor set was obtained from a person between 18 and 59 years old who received the Ad26.COV2.S COVID-19 vaccine or a placebo.

This rearrangement joins TRBV7-3 to TRBJ2-7; D perhaps matches TRBD1 (5 bases). Between the trimmed V and J ends, which lost 0 bases and 5 bases, there was a span of 8 bases. Germline-derived CDR1 and CDR2 are SGHTA and FQGTGA. The length of the CDR3 is 13 residues. The CDR3 region is CASSLTPGNEQYF. CDR3 in DNA: TGTGCCAGCAGCTTAACTCCAGGGAACGAGCAGTACTTC.

The genes are TRBV18 and TRBJ2-1; tentative D call: TRBD2 (5 bases). Per germline, CDR1 KGHSH and CDR2 LQKENI. The CDR3 extends over 18 amino acids. Trimming took 3 bases from V and 3 from J, leaving 21 bases between them. CDR3 residues: CASSPLPSLTPLYNEQFF. CDR3 coding DNA: TGTGCCAGCTCACCTCTTCCTAGCTTAACCCCCCTCTACAATGAGCAGTTCTTC.

The chain links TRBV7-5 to TRBJ2-3. TRBV7-5 is a pseudogene. CDR3 length equals 16 residues. CDR3 DNA: TGTGCCAGAAGCCTAAGCCCACACGTGGGCACAGATACGCAGTATTTT. This gives the protein CARSLSPHVGTDTQYF.

A few counts support this clone. The rearrangement uses TRBV3-1 (or the pseudogene TRBV3-2) and TRBJ1-1, with D perhaps TRBD1 (5 bases). The germline CDR1 and CDR2 sequences are LGHDT and YNNKEL (reference sequence). V was pared by 2 bases and J by 6 bases, with 13 bases between. CDR3 size: 14 residues. The CDR3 protein is CASSQLSVGAEAFF. The DNA for the CDR3 is TGTGCCAGCAGCCAACTCTCTGTAGGGGCTGAAGCTTTCTTT.

The chain employs TRBV29-1 and TRBJ2-7, with a tentative D call TRBD2 (5 bases). The CDR3 runs 13 residues. V was trimmed by 3 bases and J by 0 bases, leaving 9 bases between them. The germline V gene has CDR1 SQVTM and CDR2 ANQGSEA. The chain's CDR3 is CSVEEEISYEQYF. Here the CDR3 DNA reads TGCAGCGTTGAGGAGGAGATCTCCTACGAGCAGTACTTC.

V usage is TRBV4-3 and J usage is TRBJ2-7, with TRBD2 matching over 10 bases. CDR3 length: 15 residues. Germline V gives CDR1 LGHNA, CDR2 YSLEER. V lost 0 bases and J lost 6; bases outside the gene matches: 5. CDR3 coding DNA: TGCGCCAGCAGCCAAGATCTAGCGGGAGTCCCCGAGCAGTACTTC. It encodes CASSQDLAGVPEQYF.

The chain employs TRBV5-1 and TRBJ1-4; D gene unclear. Trimming stripped 1 base from V and 3 bases from J, with 7 bases between. Germline V CDR1 and CDR2: SGHRS, YFSETQ. The CDR3 covers 14 residues. CDR3 DNA sequence: TGCGCCAGCAGCTTGTCGGGTCCTAATGAAAAACTGTTTTTT. Its protein is CASSLSGPNEKLFF.

The chain joins TRBV29-1 to TRBJ1-2; possibly TRBD1 for D (6 bases). The CDR3 loop spans 13 amino acids. Trimming cost V 6 bases and J 1 base, with 12 bases left between them. Germline V gene sequence: CDR1 SQVTM, CDR2 ANQGSEA. The CDR3 is CSVLDRYNYGYTF. DNA of the CDR3: TGCAGCGTCTTGGACAGATATAACTATGGCTACACCTTC.

The V call is TRBV6-2 or TRBV6-3, the J call TRBJ2-2, with 7 positions matching TRBD1. The CDR3 is made up of 13 amino acids. Germline CDR1 MNHEY, CDR2 SVGEGT. With V trimmed by 6 bases and J by 4 bases, 2 bases remained unmatched. CDR3 sequence reads: CASRYRGTGELFF. In nucleotides, the CDR3 is TGTGCCAGCAGGTACAGGGGCACCGGGGAGCTGTTTTTT.

The chain uses TRBV7-9 and TRBJ1-2; D uncertain. Germline CDR1 is SEHNR and CDR2 is FQNEAQ (reference sequence). The CDR3 loop spans 13 amino acids. V was clipped by 2 bases and J by 3 bases, with 7 bases between them. CDR3 loop: CASSLPGDYGYTF. The CDR3, as DNA: TGTGCCAGCAGCTTACCCGGGGACTATGGCTACACCTTC.